This T cell receptor beta chain was captured in a study of neurological immune-mediated disorders. Notes on the study in general: The greatest TCR clonal expansion appeared in HTLV-1-associated myelopathy and the smallest, falling below healthy controls, in multiple sclerosis.

A blood bank in Maryland, USA, provided the volunteers who served as healthy controls. Germline V CDR1 and CDR2: SGHVS, FQNEAQ. This CDR3 is built from 16 residues. V was pared by 5 bases and J by 6 bases, with 10 bases of the junction left unmatched. It was by 5'RACE with 10-nucleotide random UMIs that the cDNA was made. Sequencing of 15-18 subjects in each run yielded over 160 million TCR-beta sequences. A single record per CDR3 protein comes from TCRdb applying MiXCR to the 5' RACE reads. Of about 79,000 distinct CDR3 sequences in the sample, 12% to 15% were seen once. This clonotype was counted between two and nine times. Its cognate antigen is unknown.

The chain links TRBV7-8 to TRBJ1-6, with 7 bases lining up with TRBD1. The sample was PBMCs. The receptor comes from a woman aged 50 to 60 in good health. DNA for the CDR3: TGTGCCAGCAGCCAAAGACAGGGCATTTCTAATTCACCCCTCCACTTT. This encodes CASSQRQGISNSPLHF.